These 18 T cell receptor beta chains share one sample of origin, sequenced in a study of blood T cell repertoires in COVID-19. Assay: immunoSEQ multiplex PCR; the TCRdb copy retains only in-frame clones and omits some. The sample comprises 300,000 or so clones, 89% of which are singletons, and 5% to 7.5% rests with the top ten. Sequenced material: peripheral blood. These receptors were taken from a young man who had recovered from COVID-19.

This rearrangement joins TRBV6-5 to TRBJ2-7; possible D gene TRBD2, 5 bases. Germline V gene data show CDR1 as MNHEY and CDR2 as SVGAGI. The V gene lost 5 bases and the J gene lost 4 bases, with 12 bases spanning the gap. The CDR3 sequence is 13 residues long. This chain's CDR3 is CASSPSTGYEQYF. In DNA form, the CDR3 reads TGTGCCAGCAGTCCTTCTACGGGATACGAGCAGTACTTC.

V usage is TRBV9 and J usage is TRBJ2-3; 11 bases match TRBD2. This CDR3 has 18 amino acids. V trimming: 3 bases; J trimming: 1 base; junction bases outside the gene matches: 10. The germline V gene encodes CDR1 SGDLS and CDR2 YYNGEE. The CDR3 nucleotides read TGTGCCAGCAGCGGAGGGACTAGCGGCTTCATGGGCACAGATACGCAGTATTTT. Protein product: CASSGGTSGFMGTDTQYF.

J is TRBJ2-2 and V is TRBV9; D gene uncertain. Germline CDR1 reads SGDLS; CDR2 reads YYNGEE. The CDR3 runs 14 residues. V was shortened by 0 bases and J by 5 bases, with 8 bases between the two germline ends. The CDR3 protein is CASSVGQLTGELFF. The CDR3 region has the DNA TGTGCCAGCAGCGTAGGACAATTGACCGGGGAGCTGTTTTTT. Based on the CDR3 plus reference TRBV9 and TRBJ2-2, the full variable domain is DSGVTQTPKHLITATGQRVTLRCSPRSGDLSVYWYQQSLDQGLQFLIQYYNGEERAKGNILERFSAQQFPDLHSELNLSSLELGDSALYFCASSVGQLTGELFFGEGSRLTVL.

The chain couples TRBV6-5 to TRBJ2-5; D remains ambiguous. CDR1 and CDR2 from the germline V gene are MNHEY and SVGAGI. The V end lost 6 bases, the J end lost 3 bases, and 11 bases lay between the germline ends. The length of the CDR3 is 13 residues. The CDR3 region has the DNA TGTGCCAGCAGACCGCAGGTTGAAGAGACCCAGTACTTC. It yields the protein CASRPQVEETQYF.

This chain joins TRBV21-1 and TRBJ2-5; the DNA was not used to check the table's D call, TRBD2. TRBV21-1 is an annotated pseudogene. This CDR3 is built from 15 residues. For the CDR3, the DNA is TGTGCCAGCAGCAAACTAGCGGGCTGCCAAGAGACCCAGTACTTC. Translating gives CASSKLAGCQETQYF.

For the CDR3, the DNA is TGTGCCAGCAGGGGGGCAGGGGGCTACGAGCAGTACTTC. It codes for CASRGAGGYEQYF. V and J are TRBV27 and TRBJ2-7, with TRBD1 identical over 7 bases. This CDR3 is built from 13 residues. Looked up from germline, CDR1 is MNHEY and CDR2 is SMNVEV (reference sequence). V was clipped by 6 bases and J by 3 bases; unmatched bases: 5.

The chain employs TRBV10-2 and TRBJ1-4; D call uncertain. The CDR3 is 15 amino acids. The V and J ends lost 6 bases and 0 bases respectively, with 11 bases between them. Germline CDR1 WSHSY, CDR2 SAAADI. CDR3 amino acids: CASRPPGATNEKLFF. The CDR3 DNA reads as TGCGCCAGCAGACCCCCGGGTGCAACTAATGAAAAACTGTTTTTT.

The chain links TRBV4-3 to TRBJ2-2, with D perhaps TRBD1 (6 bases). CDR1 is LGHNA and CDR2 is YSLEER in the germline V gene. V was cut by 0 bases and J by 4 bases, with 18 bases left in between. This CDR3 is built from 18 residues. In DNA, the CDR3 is TGCGCCAGCAGCCAAGATTTTACAGGGAGAGGAGTCACCGGGGAGCTGTTTTTT. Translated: CASSQDFTGRGVTGELFF.

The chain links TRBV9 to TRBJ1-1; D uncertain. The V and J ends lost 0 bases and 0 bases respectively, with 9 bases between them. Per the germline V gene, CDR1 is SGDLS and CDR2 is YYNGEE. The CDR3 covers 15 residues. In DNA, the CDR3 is TGTGCCAGCAGCGTAGGTCCCGCGATGAACACTGAAGCTTTCTTT. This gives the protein CASSVGPAMNTEAFF.

As DNA, the CDR3 is TGCGCCAGCAGCCAAGAATATGGCAGGGACACTGAAGCTTTCTTT. The encoded protein is CASSQEYGRDTEAFF. The chain is built from TRBV4-1 and TRBJ1-1; weak D call: TRBD1 (5 bases). Germline V gives CDR1 MGHRA, CDR2 YSYEKL. V dropped 0 bases and J dropped 3 bases, with 11 bases sitting between them. This CDR3 is 15 amino acids long.

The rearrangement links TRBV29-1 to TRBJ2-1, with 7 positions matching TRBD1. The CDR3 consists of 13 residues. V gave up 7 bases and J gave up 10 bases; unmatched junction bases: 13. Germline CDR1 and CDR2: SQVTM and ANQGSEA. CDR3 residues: CSGAGTEGREQFF. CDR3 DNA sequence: TGCAGCGGTGCCGGGACAGAGGGTAGGGAGCAGTTCTTC.

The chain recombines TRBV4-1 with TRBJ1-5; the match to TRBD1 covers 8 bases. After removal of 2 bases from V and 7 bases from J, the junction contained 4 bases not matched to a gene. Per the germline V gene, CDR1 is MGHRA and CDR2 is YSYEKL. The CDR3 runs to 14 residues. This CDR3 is CASSQIDRGQPQHF. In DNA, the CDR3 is TGCGCCAGCAGCCAAATTGACAGGGGACAGCCCCAGCATTTT.

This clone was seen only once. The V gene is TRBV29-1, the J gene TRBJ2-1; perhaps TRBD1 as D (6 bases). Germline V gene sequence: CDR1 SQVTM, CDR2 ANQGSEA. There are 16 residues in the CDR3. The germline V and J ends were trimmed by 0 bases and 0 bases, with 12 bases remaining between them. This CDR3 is CSVEDLQGSSYNEQFF. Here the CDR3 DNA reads TGCAGCGTTGAAGATTTACAGGGTAGCTCCTACAATGAGCAGTTCTTC.

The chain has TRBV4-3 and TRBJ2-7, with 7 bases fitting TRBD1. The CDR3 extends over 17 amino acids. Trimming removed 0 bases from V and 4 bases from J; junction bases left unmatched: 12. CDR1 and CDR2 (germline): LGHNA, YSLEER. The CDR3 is CASSQDHSGRGIYEQYF. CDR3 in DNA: TGCGCCAGCAGCCAAGATCACTCGGGCAGGGGGATATACGAGCAGTACTTC.

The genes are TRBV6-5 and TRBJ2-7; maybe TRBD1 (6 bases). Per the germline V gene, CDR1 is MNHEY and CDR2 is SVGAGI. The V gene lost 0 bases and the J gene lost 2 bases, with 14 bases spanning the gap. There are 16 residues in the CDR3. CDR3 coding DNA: TGTGCCAGCAGTTACTCCGGGACATGGGGTCCCTACGAGCAGTACTTC. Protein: CASSYSGTWGPYEQYF.

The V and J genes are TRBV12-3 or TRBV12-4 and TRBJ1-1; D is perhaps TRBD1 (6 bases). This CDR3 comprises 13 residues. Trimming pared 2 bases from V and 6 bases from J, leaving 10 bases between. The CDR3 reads CASSLLWTAEAFF. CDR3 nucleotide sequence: TGTGCCAGCAGTTTATTATGGACAGCTGAAGCTTTCTTT.

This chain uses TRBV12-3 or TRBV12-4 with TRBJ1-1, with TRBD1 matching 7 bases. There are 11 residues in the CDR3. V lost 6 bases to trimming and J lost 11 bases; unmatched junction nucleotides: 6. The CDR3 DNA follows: TGTGCCAGCAGGAAGACAGGGCAGGCTTTCTTT. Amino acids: CASRKTGQAFF.

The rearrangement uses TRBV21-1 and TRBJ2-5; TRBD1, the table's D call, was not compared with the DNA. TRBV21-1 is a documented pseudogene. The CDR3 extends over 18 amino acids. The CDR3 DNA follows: TGTGCCAGCAGCCCCCGGTATGAAGGAACAGTGAATCAAGAGACCCAGTACTTC. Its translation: CASSPRYEGTVNQETQYF.